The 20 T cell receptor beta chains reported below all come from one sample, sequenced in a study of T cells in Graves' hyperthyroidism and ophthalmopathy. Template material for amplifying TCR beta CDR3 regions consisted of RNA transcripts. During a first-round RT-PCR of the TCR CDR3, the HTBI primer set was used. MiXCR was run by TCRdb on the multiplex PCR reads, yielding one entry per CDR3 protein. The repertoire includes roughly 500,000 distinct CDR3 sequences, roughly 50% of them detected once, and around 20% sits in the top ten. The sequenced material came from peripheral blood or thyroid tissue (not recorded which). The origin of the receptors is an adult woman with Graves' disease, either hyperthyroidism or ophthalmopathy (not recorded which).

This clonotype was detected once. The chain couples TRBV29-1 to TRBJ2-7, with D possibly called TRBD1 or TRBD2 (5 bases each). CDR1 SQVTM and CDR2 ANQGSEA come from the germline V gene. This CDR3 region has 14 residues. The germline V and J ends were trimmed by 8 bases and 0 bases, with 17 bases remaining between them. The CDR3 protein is CSQDDGAISYEQYF. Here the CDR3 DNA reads TGCAGCCAAGATGACGGGGCCATCTCCTACGAGCAGTACTTC.

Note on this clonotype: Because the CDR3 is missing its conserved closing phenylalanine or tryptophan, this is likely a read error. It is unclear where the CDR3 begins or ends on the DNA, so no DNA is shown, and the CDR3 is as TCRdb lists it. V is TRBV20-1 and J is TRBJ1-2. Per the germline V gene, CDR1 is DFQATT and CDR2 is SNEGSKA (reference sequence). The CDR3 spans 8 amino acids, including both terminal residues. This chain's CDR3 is CSARDSTY.

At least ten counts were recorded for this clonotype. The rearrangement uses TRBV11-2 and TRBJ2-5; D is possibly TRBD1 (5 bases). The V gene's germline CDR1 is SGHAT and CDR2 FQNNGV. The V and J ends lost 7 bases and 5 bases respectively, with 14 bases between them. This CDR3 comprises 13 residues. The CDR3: CASNRGMEETQYF. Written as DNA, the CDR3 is TGTGCCAGCAATAGGGGAATGGAGGAGACCCAGTACTTC.

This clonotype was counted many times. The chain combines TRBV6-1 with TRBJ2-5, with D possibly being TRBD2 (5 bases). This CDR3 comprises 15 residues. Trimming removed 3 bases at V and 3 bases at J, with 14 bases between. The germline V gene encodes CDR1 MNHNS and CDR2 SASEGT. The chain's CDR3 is CASSDLRELEETQYF. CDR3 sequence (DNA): TGTGCCAGCAGTGATCTGAGGGAACTAGAAGAGACCCAGTACTTC.

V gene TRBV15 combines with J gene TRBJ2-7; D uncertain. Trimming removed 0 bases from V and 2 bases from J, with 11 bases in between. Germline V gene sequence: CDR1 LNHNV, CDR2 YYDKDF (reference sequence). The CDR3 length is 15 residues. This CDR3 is CATSRDRHSPYEQYF. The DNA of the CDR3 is TGTGCCACCAGCAGAGATCGGCACAGCCCCTACGAGCAGTACTTC.

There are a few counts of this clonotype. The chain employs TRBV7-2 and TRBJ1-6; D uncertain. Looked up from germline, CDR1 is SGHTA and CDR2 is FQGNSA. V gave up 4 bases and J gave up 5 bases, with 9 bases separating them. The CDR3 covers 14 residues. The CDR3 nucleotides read TGTGCCAGCAGCTCTATAGGAAATAATTCACCCCTCCACTTT. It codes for CASSSIGNNSPLHF. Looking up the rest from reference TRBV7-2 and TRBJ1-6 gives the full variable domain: GAGVSQSPSNKVTEKGKDVELRCDPISGHTALYWYRQSLGQGLEFLIYFQGNSAPDKSGLPSDRFSAERTGGSVSTLTIQRTQQEDSAVYLCASSSIGNNSPLHFGNGTRLTVT.

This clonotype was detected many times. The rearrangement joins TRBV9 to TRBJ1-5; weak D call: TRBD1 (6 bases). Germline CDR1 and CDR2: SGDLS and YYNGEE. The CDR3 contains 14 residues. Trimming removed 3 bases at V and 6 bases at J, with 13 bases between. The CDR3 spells CASSAAGAGQPQHF. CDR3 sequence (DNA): TGTGCCAGCAGCGCCGCGGGGGCTGGTCAGCCCCAGCATTTT.

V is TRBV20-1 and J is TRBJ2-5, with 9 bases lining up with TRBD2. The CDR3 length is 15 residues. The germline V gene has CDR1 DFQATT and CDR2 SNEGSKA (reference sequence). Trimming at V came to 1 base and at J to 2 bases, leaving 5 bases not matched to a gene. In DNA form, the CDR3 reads TGCAGTGCTAGAGTTTCTAGCGGGGCACAAGAGACCCAGTACTTC. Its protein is CSARVSSGAQETQYF.

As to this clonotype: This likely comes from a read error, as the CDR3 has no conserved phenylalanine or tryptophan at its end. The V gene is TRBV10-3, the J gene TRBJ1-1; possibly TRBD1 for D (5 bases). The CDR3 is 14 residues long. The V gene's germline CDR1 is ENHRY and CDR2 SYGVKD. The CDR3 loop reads CAISDATANTEAFL. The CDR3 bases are TGTGCCATCAGTGACGCGACAGCTAACACTGAGGCTTTCCTT.

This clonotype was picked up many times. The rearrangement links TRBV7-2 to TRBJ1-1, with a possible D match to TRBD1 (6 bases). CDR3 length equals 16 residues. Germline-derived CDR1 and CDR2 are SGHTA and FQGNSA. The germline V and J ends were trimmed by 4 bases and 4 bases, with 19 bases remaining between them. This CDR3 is CASSSPLGTGSTEAFF. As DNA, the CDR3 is TGTGCCAGCAGCTCCCCTTTGGGAACAGGGAGCACTGAAGCTTTCTTT.

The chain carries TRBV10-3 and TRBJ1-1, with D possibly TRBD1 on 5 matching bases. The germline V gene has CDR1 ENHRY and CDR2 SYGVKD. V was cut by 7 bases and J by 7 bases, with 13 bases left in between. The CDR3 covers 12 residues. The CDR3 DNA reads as TGTGCCATCATGTATGGGGGAGGTGAAGCTTTCTTT. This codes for CAIMYGGGEAFF.

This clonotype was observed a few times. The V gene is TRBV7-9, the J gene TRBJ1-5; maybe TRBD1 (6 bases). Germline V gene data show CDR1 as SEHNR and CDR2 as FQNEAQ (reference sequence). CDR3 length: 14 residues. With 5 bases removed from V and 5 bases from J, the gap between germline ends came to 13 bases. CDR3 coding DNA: TGTGCCAGCAGCCGCGGGGGGCGGTATCAGCCCCAGCATTTT. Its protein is CASSRGGRYQPQHF.

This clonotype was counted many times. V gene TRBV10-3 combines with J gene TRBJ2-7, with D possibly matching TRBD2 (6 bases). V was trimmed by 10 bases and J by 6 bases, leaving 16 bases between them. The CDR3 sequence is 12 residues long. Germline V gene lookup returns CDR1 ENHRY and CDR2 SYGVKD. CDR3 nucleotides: TGTGCCACAGCGGAAGGAGGGGTCGAGCAGTACTTC. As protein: CATAEGGVEQYF.

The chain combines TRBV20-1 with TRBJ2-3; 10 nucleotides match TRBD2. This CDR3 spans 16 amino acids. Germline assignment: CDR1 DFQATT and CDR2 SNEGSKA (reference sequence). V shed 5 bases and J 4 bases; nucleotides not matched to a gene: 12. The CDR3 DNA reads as TGCAGTGCTGAGCCCAGCGGGAGGGCCCGTCCAGATACGCAGTATTTT. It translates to CSAEPSGRARPDTQYF.

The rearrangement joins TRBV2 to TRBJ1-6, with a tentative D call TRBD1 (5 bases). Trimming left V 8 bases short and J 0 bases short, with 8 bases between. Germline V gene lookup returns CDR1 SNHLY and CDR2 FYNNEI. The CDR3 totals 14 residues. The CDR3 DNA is TGTGCCAGCCAGGGAAGCTCCTATAATTCACCCCTCCACTTT. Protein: CASQGSSYNSPLHF.

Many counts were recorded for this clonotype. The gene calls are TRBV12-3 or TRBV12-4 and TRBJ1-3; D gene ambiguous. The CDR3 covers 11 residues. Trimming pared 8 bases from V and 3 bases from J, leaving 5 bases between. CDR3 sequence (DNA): TGTGCCAGCCGGCGTGGAAACACCATATATTTT. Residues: CASRRGNTIYF.

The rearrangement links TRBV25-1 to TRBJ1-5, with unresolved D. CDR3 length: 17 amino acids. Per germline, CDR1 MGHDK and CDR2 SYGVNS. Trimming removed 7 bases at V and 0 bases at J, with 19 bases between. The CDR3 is CASTSPAARNSNQPQHF. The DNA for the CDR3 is TGTGCCAGCACCTCCCCGGCGGCGCGGAATAGCAATCAGCCCCAGCATTTT.

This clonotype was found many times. CDR3 DNA sequence: TGTGCCAGCAGCCAGGCCGGTTCGGGGAGGAACGAAAAACTGTTTTTT. This encodes CASSQAGSGRNEKLFF. The rearrangement joins TRBV4-2 to TRBJ1-4; D ambiguous. This CDR3 has 16 residues. Trimming took off 3 bases at V and 8 bases at J, with 19 bases between the two ends. Germline CDR1 and CDR2: LGHNA and YNFKEQ.

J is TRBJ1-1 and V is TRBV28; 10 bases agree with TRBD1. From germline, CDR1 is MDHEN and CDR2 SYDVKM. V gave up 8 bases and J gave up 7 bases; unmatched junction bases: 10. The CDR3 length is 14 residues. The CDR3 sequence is CASVLTGGANEAFF. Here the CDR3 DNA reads TGTGCCAGCGTCTTGACAGGGGGCGCAAATGAAGCTTTCTTT.

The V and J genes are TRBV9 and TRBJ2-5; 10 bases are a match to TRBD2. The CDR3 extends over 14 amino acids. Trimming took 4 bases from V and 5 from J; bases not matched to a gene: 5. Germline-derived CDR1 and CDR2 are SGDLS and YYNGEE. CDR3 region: CASSPGTSVETQYF. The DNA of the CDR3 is TGTGCCAGCAGCCCCGGGACTAGCGTGGAGACCCAGTACTTC.